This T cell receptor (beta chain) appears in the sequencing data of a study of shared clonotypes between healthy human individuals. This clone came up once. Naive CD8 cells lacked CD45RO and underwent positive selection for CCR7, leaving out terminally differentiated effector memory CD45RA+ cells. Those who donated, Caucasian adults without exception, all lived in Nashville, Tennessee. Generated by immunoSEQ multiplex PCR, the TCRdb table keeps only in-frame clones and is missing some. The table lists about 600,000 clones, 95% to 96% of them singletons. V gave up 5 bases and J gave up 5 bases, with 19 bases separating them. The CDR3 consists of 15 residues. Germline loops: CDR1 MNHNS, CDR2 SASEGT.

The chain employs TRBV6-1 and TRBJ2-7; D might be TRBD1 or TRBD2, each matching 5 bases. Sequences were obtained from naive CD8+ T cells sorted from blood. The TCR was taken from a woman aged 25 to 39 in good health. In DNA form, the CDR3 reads TGTGCCAGCAGTCGGGGACCGACAGATCATGACGAGCAGTACTTC. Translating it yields CASSRGPTDHDEQYF.